This is a list of T cell receptor beta chains from one sample in a study of long-term antiretroviral therapy in people with HIV. Sequenced by immunoSEQ multiplex PCR; TCRdb stores in-frame clones only, minus some. Of approximately 30,000 clones in the sample, roughly 83% were seen once. The sequencing used unsorted PBMCs, collected approximately 2.9 years after starting antiretroviral therapy. These receptors were taken from a man younger than 40 with HIV. The CDR3 runs from the conserved cysteine through the conserved F or W. A D gene is named only where the DNA matches it firmly. Clone size is given for some rows only: seen once, a few or many times, or a class if the clone is expanded.

abundance	len	v_gene	j_gene	d_gene	CDR3aa	CDR3nt
-	11	TRBV11-2	TRBJ1-6	-	CASSLGSPLHF	TGTGCCAGCAGCTTGGGTTCACCCCTCCACTTT
-	11	TRBV6-6	TRBJ1-2	-	CASSYGSDYTF	TGTGCCAGCAGTTACGGGAGTGACTACACCTTC
-	15	TRBV5-4	TRBJ2-7	-	CASSLGWGRTYEQYF	TGTGCCAGCAGCTTAGGCTGGGGGCGGACCTACGAGCAGTACTTC
-	16	TRBV21-1	TRBJ2-2	-	CASSTRAGVHTGELFF	TGTGCCAGCAGCACACGGGCGGGAGTACACACCGGGGAGCTGTTTTTT
-	15	TRBV15	TRBJ2-7	TRBD2	CATSRELAGMNEQYF	TGTGCCACCAGCAGAGAACTAGCGGGGATGAATGAGCAGTACTTC
-	15	TRBV2	TRBJ2-3	-	CASSQGRASTDTQYF	TGTGCCAGCAGCCAGGGGCGAGCATCCACAGATACGCAGTATTTT
-	15	TRBV5-6	TRBJ2-5	-	CASSLSVQGMETQYF	TGTGCCAGCAGCTTGTCGGTCCAGGGGATGGAGACCCAGTACTTC
-	17	TRBV30	TRBJ2-1	-	CAWSPRGASLDFNEQFF	TGTGCCTGGAGTCCGAGAGGGGCCTCCCTAGATTTCAATGAGCAGTTCTTC
once	15	TRBV7-2	TRBJ2-1	-	CASSLDWGQYNEQFF	TGTGCCAGCAGCTTAGACTGGGGGCAGTACAATGAGCAGTTCTTC
few	13	TRBV10-1	TRBJ1-4	-	CASSESGTPRLFF	TGCGCCAGCAGTGAGTCGGGGACTCCTCGGCTGTTTTTT
-	14	TRBV5-6	TRBJ2-7	-	CASSLGTSLYEQYF	TGTGCCAGCAGCTTGGGGACTTCTTTGTACGAGCAGTACTTC
few	15	TRBV6-5	TRBJ2-2	-	CASRAAIANTGELFF	TGTGCCAGCAGAGCGGCCATCGCGAACACCGGGGAGCTGTTTTTT
once	15	TRBV6-1	TRBJ2-2	-	CASDREGRWTGELFF	TGTGCCAGTGACAGGGAAGGGAGGTGGACCGGGGAGCTGTTTTTT
-	16	TRBV28	TRBJ2-2	-	CASSLKPPPPPGELFF	TGTGCCAGCAGTTTAAAGCCCCCCCCGCCGCCGGGGGAGCTGTTTTTT
-	17	TRBV7-3	TRBJ2-3	TRBD1	CASSLIGDRGRTDTQYF	TGTGCCAGCAGCTTAATCGGGGACAGGGGGAGGACAGATACGCAGTATTTT
-	15	TRBV18	TRBJ2-3	-	CASSPLAGADGTQYF	TGTGCCAGCTCACCACTGGCCGGGGCAGATGGTACGCAGTATTTT
-	14	TRBV19	TRBJ2-4	-	CASSIDLGHSIQYF	TGTGCCAGTAGTATAGATCTGGGACATTCCATTCAGTACTTC
once	16	TRBV2	TRBJ1-1	-	CASSVPQEGGNTEAFF	TGTGCCAGCAGTGTCCCCCAGGAGGGAGGGAACACTGAAGCTTTCTTT
few	16	TRBV19	TRBJ1-6	-	CASSRSGDSYNSPLHF	TGTGCCAGTAGTCGTTCAGGGGACTCCTATAATTCACCCCTCCACTTT
-	12	TRBV5-1	TRBJ1-1	-	CASSLPEREAFF	TGCGCCAGCAGCCTGCCTGAGCGAGAGGCTTTCTTT
-	12	TRBV2	TRBJ2-5	TRBD1	CASRGQQETQYF	TGTGCCAGCAGGGGACAGCAAGAGACCCAGTACTTC
-	13	TRBV5-1	TRBJ2-3	-	CASSSGQTDTQYF	TGCGCCAGCAGCTCCGGACAGACAGATACGCAGTATTTT
once	15	TRBV2	TRBJ1-3	TRBD1	CASSSTGGSGNTIYF	TGTGCCAGCAGTTCTACAGGGGGTTCGGGAAACACCATATATTTT